This T cell receptor beta chain was sequenced during a study of Ad26.COV2.S vaccination and SARS-CoV-2 variants. The overall study: Recipients of Ad26.COV2.S got it intramuscularly, once or twice 56 days apart.

Regarding this clone: The identical CDR3 is also encoded by other nucleotide sequences in the sample.

As to treatment: about 20 received Ad26.COV2.S at low or high dose, single or two shots; roughly five received placebo; per-sample allocation not given. The investigators took samples on day 63 after the first vaccine or placebo injection. Profiled with immunoSEQ multiplex PCR; TCRdb holds only in-frame clones, not every one. The table shows about 680,000 clones, with 89% occurring only once. This CDR3 contains 11 residues. Germline V gives CDR1 GTSNPN, CDR2 SVGIG (reference sequence). V lost 2 bases and J lost 2, with 3 bases in between. V is TRBV30 and J is TRBJ1-2; D gene unclear. Sequenced here: peripheral blood, sampled in a trial of Ad26.COV2.S vaccine versus placebo. This receptor was identified in a person aged 18-60 years who received the Ad26.COV2.S COVID-19 vaccine or a placebo. CDR3: CAWSSNYGYTF. As DNA, the CDR3 is TGTGCCTGGAGTTCCAACTATGGCTACACCTTC.